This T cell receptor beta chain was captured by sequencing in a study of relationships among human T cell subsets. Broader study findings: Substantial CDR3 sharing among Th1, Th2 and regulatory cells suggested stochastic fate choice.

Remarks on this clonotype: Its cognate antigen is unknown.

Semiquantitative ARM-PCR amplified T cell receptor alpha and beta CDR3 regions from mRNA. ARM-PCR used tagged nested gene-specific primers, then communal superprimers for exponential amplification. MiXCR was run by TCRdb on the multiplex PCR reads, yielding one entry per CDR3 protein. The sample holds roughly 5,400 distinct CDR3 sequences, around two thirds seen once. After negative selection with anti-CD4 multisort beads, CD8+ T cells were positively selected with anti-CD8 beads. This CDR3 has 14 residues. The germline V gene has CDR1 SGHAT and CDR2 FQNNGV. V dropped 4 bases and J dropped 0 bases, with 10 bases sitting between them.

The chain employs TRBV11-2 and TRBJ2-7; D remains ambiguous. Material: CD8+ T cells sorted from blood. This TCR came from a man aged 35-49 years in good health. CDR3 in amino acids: CASSSYADSYEQYF. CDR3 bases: TGTGCCAGCAGCTCCTACGCAGACTCCTACGAGCAGTACTTC.